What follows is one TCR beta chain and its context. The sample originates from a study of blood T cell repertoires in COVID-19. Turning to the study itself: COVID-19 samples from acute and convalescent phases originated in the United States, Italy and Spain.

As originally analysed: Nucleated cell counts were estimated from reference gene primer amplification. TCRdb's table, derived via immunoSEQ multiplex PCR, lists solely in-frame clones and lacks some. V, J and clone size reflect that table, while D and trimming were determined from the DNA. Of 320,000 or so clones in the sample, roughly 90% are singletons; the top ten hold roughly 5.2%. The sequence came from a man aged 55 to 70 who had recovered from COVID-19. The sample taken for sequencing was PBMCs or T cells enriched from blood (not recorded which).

Here the CDR3 DNA reads TGCGCCAGCAGCCCCGTGACAGGGGGCGACGGGGAGCTGTTTTTT. It yields the protein CASSPVTGGDGELFF. The J gene is TRBJ2-2, the V gene TRBV5-1; 10 nucleotides line up with TRBD1. The CDR3 covers 15 residues. Germline V gives CDR1 SGHRS, CDR2 YFSETQ. The J segment lost 7 bases and the V segment lost 4 bases, leaving 7 bases of the junction unmatched.